The T cell receptor (beta chain) described here comes from a study of blood T cell repertoires in COVID-19. Authors' analysis steps: Reference gene primer amplification in the assay estimated nucleated cell counts. Some clones are missing from TCRdb's copy, which holds only in-frame ones; the method was immunoSEQ multiplex PCR. V and J calls and clone size are as listed in that table; D and trimming were resolved from the DNA. Seen here are under 150,000 clones, about 85% observed once, and the top ten hold more than 5%. Seattle cases were enrolled at active infection and followed longitudinally. The germline CDR1 and CDR2 sequences are SGHRS and YFSETQ. This CDR3 region has 14 residues. Trimming pared 0 bases from V and 2 bases from J, leaving 7 bases between.

The specimen sequenced was peripheral blood. This TCR came from a woman between 55 and 75 years old with COVID-19, enrolled during active disease. J is TRBJ2-3 and V is TRBV5-1; D uncertain. The chain's CDR3 is CASSLDAHTDTQYF. As DNA, the CDR3 is TGCGCCAGCAGCTTGGACGCGCACACAGATACGCAGTATTTT.